What follows are 4 T cell receptor beta chains derived from one specimen sequenced in a study of cytomegalovirus exposure and HLA in healthy donors. Primers: 60 Vbeta forward and 13 Jbeta reverse. TCRdb's table, derived via immunoSEQ multiplex PCR, lists solely in-frame clones and lacks some. This repertoire comprises around 60,000 clones; its ten largest clones make up roughly 5.4%. Sample: PBMCs. The receptors come from a man in his thirties or forties in good health and CMV-seropositive.

J is TRBJ2-5 and V is TRBV7-2, with TRBD2 identical over 13 bases. V lost 4 bases to trimming and J lost 4 bases; unmatched junction nucleotides: 9. CDR3 length: 17 amino acids. CDR1 and CDR2 from the germline V gene are SGHTA and FQGNSA. The CDR3 sequence is CASSSIGGLAGLETQYF. In nucleotides, the CDR3 is TGTGCCAGCAGCTCCATTGGGGGACTAGCGGGATTAGAGACCCAGTACTTC. Complete variable domain (other parts from reference TRBV7-2 and TRBJ2-5): GAGVSQSPSNKVTEKGKDVELRCDPISGHTALYWYRQSLGQGLEFLIYFQGNSAPDKSGLPSDRFSAERTGGSVSTLTIQRTQQEDSAVYLCASSSIGGLAGLETQYFGPGTRLLVL.

The V gene is TRBV5-8, the J gene TRBJ1-2; D possibly corresponds to TRBD1 (5 bases). The CDR3 has 15 residues. Trimming removed 3 bases from V and 0 bases from J, with 12 bases in between. Germline V gives CDR1 SGHTS, CDR2 YDEGEE. The CDR3 DNA reads as TGTGCCAGCAGCTCTCAGGGTGCCGCTAACTATGGCTACACCTTC. It translates to CASSSQGAANYGYTF.

The genes are TRBV6-5 and TRBJ2-7, with a possible D match to TRBD1 (5 bases). V lost 6 bases and J 1 base, leaving 10 bases between the germline ends. The CDR3 is made up of 13 amino acids. The V gene's germline CDR1 is MNHEY and CDR2 SVGAGI. The CDR3 DNA is TGTGCCAGCAGCCAGGGTGAATCCTACGAGCAGTACTTC. Protein product: CASSQGESYEQYF.

This chain uses TRBV5-6 with TRBJ2-3, with D possibly TRBD2 on 6 matching bases. This CDR3 comprises 15 residues. Trimming took off 2 bases at V and 1 base at J, with 11 bases between the two ends. Germline V gene lookup returns CDR1 SGHDT and CDR2 YYEEEE. This chain's CDR3 is CASSFVRGGTDTQYF. DNA for the CDR3: TGTGCCAGCAGCTTTGTGCGGGGCGGCACAGATACGCAGTATTTT. Variable domain in full (rest from reference TRBV5-6 and TRBJ2-3): DAGVTQSPTHLIKTRGQQVTLRCSPKSGHDTVSWYQQALGQGPQFIFQYYEEEERQRGNFPDRFSGHQFPNYSSELNVNALLLGDSALYLCASSFVRGGTDTQYFGPGTRLTVL.